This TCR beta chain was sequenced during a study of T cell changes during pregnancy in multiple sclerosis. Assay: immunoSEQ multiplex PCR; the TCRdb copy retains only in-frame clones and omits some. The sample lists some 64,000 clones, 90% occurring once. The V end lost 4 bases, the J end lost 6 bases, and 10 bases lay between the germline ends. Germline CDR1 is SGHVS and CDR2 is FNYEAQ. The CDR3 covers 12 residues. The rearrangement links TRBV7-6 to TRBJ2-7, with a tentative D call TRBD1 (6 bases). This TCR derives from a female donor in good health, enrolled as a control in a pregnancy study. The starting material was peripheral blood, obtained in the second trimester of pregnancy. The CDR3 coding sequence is TGTGCCAGCAGCTACTCAGGGGCCGAGCAGTACTTC. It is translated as CASSYSGAEQYF.